This TCR beta chain was sequenced during a study of blood T cell repertoires in COVID-19 (TCRdb year 2020). General notes on the study: Samples covering the acute and convalescent phases of COVID-19 were provided by collaborators in the United States, Italy and Spain. The prospective study material was composed of cDNA or gDNA derived from T cells, B-cell-depleted T cells, or PBMCs. The dataset comprised deeply sampled blood TCRbeta repertoires from subjects exposed to, actively infected with, or recovered from COVID-19. A freely available public database, intended as a resource for researchers studying the immune response to SARS-CoV-2, is where the repertoires were released. The samples were drawn from two sources: the first 160 participants of the ongoing ImmuneRACE study, and about 1,300 subjects contributed by 6 global collaborators. A de-identified subject ID, COVID-19 status, age in years and sex were almost always included in the sample metadata. HLA class I and class II types, where available, came from metadata supplied by the sample provider rather than from assay-based typing.

Whole blood was collected in K2EDTA tubes by collaborating institutions according to the institutions' own protocols. Collaborator samples were shipped for TCRbeta analysis as frozen whole blood, isolated PBMCs, or DNA extracted from either sample type. TCRbeta CDR3 regions were amplified from genomic DNA by means of the immunoSEQ Assay, a bias-controlled multiplex PCR. The authors' analysis ran thus. The number of nucleated cells in each sample was estimated by amplification of reference gene primers within the assay. To quantify the absolute abundance of each unique TCRbeta CDR3 rearrangement, sequence reads were collapsed and filtered. For each sample, productive Simpson clonality was calculated by taking the square root of Simpson's diversity index across productive rearrangements. Imported from immuneACCESS, the table was reduced by TCRdb to in-frame sequences with V and J called. These copies leave out some clones; in studies compared against another copy, an unresolved V gene accounts for under half, and the cause of the remainder is not known. D and trimming were read from the DNA, whereas the V and J calls and clone size are those reported in that table. For this sample there are approximately 240,000 clones; more than 65% appear just once. The top ten clones comprise over 3% of the sample.

As regards this clone: Its target antigen remains unknown. Base qualities are not recorded, but no much larger clone differs from it by a single base.

CDR1 and CDR2 are read off the germline V gene as SGDLS and YYNGEE. V is clipped by 9 bases and J by 7 bases, and the sequence between their germline boundaries is 17 bases long. Measured from the cysteine to the phenylalanine, the CDR3 is 12 residues long. Only the CDR3 DNA stays, 36 bases, in frame from base 1. Findings and caveats that apply to the study as a whole: The quantity of clinical and demographic metadata differed by source and by participant and was supplied without curation.

The rearrangement combines TRBV9 with TRBJ2-7, and perhaps TRBD2 as D gene, on 6 matching bases. The TCR was taken from a woman in her forties with active or convalescent COVID-19. Sequencing was carried out using peripheral blood. The CDR3 protein is CAKAGWGREQYF. The DNA is TGTGCCAAGGCGGGGTGGGGCAGGGAGCAGTACTTC.